The entry below describes one TCR beta chain. Methods used by the authors: Counts of nucleated cells, estimated from reference gene primer amplification, were obtained. TCRdb's copy holds only in-frame clones and misses some; the assay was immunoSEQ multiplex PCR. The V and J calls and the clone size are those of that table, but D and trimming were determined from the DNA. The sample lists around 260,000 clones, over 75% occurring once. The data were taken from a study of blood T cell repertoires in COVID-19. The CDR3 extends over 13 amino acids. Trimming pared 1 base from V and 8 bases from J, leaving 11 bases between. Looked up from germline, CDR1 is MNHNS and CDR2 is SASEGT.

The genes are TRBV6-1 and TRBJ1-2; D ambiguous. Sample: peripheral blood. The TCR was taken from a human donor in a cohort sampled during active COVID-19. The CDR3: CASSEGSQGGYTF. The CDR3 region has the DNA TGTGCCAGCAGTGAAGGGAGTCAAGGCGGCTACACCTTC.